What follows are 11 T cell receptor beta chains derived from one specimen sequenced in a study. TCRdb passed the 5' RACE reads through MiXCR, listing each CDR3 protein once. The sample shows about 64,000 distinct CDR3 sequences, approximately 23% of them seen only once. Sequenced material: memory CD4+ T cells sorted from a lymph node. Subset denoted: memory CD4+ T cells, CD4+CD45RO+CD25-. The receptors derive from a female donor with breast cancer.

The chain links TRBV5-1 to TRBJ1-1, with D hard to call. The CDR3 is 15 residues long. V lost 5 bases, J lost 1 base, and 15 bases lay in between. Germline CDR1 is SGHRS and CDR2 is YFSETQ. CDR3 region: CASRGMPGGNTEAFF. CDR3 DNA: TGCGCCAGCAGAGGTATGCCAGGAGGGAACACTGAAGCTTTCTTT.

CDR3 protein: CASSLDRRKETQYF. The CDR3 DNA reads TGCGCCAGCAGCTTGGACAGACGTAAAGAGACCCAGTACTTC. The chain recombines TRBV5-1 with TRBJ2-5; no clear D gene. The CDR3 covers 14 residues. V lost 0 bases, J lost 3 bases, and 9 bases lay in between. Germline CDR1 reads SGHRS; CDR2 reads YFSETQ.

This clonotype was counted many times. This chain joins TRBV5-5 and TRBJ2-1, with 12 bases matching TRBD1. The junction had 7 bases not matched to a gene; V was cut back by 4 bases and J by 8 bases. The CDR3 is 15 residues long. Germline V CDR1 and CDR2: SGHKS, YYEKEE (reference sequence). CDR3 DNA: TGTGCCAGCAGCCCCGGGACAGGGGGCAGAGATGAGCAGTTCTTC. Encoded protein: CASSPGTGGRDEQFF. The whole variable domain, remainder taken from reference TRBV5-5 and TRBJ2-1, is DAGVTQSPTHLIKTRGQQVTLRCSPISGHKSVSWYQQVLGQGPQFIFQYYEKEERGRGNFPDRFSARQFPNYSSELNVNALLLGDSALYLCASSPGTGGRDEQFFGPGTRLTVL.

There are many counts of this clonotype. The chain joins TRBV7-9 to TRBJ1-5; D is unclear. This CDR3 has 13 amino acids. V was trimmed by 1 base and J by 7 bases, leaving 8 bases between them. CDR1 is SEHNR, CDR2 FQNEAQ, per germline (reference sequence). The chain's CDR3 is CASSLGEYQPQHF. The CDR3 DNA reads TGTGCCAGCAGCTTAGGGGAGTACCAGCCCCAGCATTTT. Together with reference TRBV7-9 and TRBJ1-5, the CDR3 gives the full variable domain: DTGVSQNPRHKITKRGQNVTFRCDPISEHNRLYWYRQTLGQGPEFLTYFQNEAQLEKSRLLSDRFSAERPKGSFSTLEIQRTEQGDSAMYLCASSLGEYQPQHFGDGTRLSIL.

This clonotype was counted at least ten times. This chain links TRBV27 with TRBJ1-2; tentative D call: TRBD1 (5 bases). Trimming removed 3 bases at V and 6 bases at J, with 11 bases between. Germline loops: CDR1 MNHEY, CDR2 SMNVEV (reference sequence). The CDR3 contains 13 residues. CDR3 bases: TGTGCCAGCAGTTTCTCAGGGTCCGATGGCTACACCTTC. Amino acid sequence: CASSFSGSDGYTF.

There are a few counts of this clonotype. The rearrangement joins TRBV6-1 to TRBJ2-5; TRBD1 agrees at 7 bases. The CDR3 is 15 amino acids. The V segment lost 5 bases and the J segment 2 bases; nucleotides outside the gene matches: 8. In germline, CDR1 is MNHNS, CDR2 SASEGT. For the CDR3, the DNA is TGTGCCAGCAGTACTTACTCGGGACAGCAAGAGACCCAGTACTTC. Protein: CASSTYSGQQETQYF.

This clonotype was picked up a small number of times. The J gene is TRBJ2-1, the V gene TRBV20-1; tentatively, D is TRBD2 (5 bases). The CDR3 extends over 16 amino acids. Germline CDR1 reads DFQATT; CDR2 reads SNEGSKA (reference sequence). V gave up 6 bases and J gave up 5 bases, with 23 bases separating them. The CDR3 here is CSAPRRASFFNNEQFF. The CDR3 DNA reads TGCAGTGCACCCCGTCGGGCTAGCTTTTTTAACAATGAGCAGTTCTTC.

The CDR3 spells CASSSNQDTEAFF. In nucleotides, the CDR3 is TGTGCCAGCTCATCCAATCAGGACACTGAAGCTTTCTTT. The V and J genes are TRBV18 and TRBJ1-1; D remains ambiguous. Germline V gene data show CDR1 as KGHSH and CDR2 as LQKENI. This CDR3 comprises 13 residues. Trimming took off 5 bases at V and 3 bases at J, with 10 bases between the two ends.

The chain joins TRBV28 to TRBJ1-4; D is unclear. The CDR3 length is 14 residues. Germline V gene sequence: CDR1 MDHEN, CDR2 SYDVKM. V was pared by 4 bases and J by 3 bases, with 9 bases between. The CDR3 DNA follows: TGTGCCAGCAGTTCGCTCGGCCCTAATGAAAAACTGTTTTTT. Translating gives CASSSLGPNEKLFF.

This clonotype was observed many times. The chain has TRBV20-1 and TRBJ1-4, with no clear D. The CDR3 has 14 amino acids. Germline lookup yields CDR1 DFQATT and CDR2 SNEGSKA (reference sequence). V was cut by 5 bases and J by 3 bases, with 13 bases left in between. The CDR3 coding sequence is TGCAGTGCTCGGTCTGTTTCCTCTAATGAAAAACTGTTTTTT. This codes for CSARSVSSNEKLFF.

About this clonotype itself: A read error may account for a junction end that differs from germline. The rearrangement uses TRBV12-3 or TRBV12-4 and TRBJ1-1; TRBD1 matches at 7 bases. The CDR3 runs 14 residues. The CDR3 sequence is CANSLGTANTEAFF. Written as DNA, the CDR3 is TGTGCCAACAGTTTAGGGACAGCGAACACTGAAGCTTTCTTT.